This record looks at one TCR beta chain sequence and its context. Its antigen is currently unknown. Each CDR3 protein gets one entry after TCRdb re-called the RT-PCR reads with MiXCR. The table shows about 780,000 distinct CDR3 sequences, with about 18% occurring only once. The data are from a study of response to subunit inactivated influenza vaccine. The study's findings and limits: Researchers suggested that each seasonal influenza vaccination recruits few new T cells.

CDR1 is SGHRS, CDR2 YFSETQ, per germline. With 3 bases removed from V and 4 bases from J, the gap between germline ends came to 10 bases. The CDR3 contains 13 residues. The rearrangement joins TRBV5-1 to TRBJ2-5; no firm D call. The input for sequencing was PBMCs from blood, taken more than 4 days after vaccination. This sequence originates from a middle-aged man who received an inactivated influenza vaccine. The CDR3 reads CASSSAMGETQYF. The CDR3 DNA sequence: TGCGCCAGCAGCTCCGCCATGGGAGAGACCCAGTACTTC. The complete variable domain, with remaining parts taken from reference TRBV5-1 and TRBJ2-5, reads KAGVTQTPRYLIKTRGQQVTLSCSPISGHRSVSWYQQTPGQGLQFLFEYFSETQRNKGNFPGRFSGRQFSNSRSEMNVSTLELGDSALYLCASSSAMGETQYFGPGTRLLVL.